Each of the 21 T cell receptor beta chains below was sequenced from the same sample in a study of early stage breast cancer tumors. Profiled with immunoSEQ multiplex PCR; TCRdb holds only in-frame clones, not every one. The sample holds some 32,000 clones, almost 75% seen once. The sample was breast tumor tissue. Receptors were obtained from a person younger than 45 with breast cancer.

The chain has TRBV4-2 and TRBJ2-1; 11 positions agree with TRBD2. J lost 2 bases, V lost 2 bases, and 5 bases had no gene match. CDR1 LGHNA and CDR2 YNFKEQ come from the germline V gene. The CDR3 is 17 amino acids. The CDR3 protein is CASSQTGTSGPYNEQFF. The CDR3, as DNA: TGTGCCAGCAGCCAAACGGGGACTAGCGGCCCCTACAATGAGCAGTTCTTC.

The V call is TRBV5-4, the J call TRBJ2-3; 11 positions match TRBD2. With V trimmed by 3 bases and J by 0 bases, 9 bases remained unmatched. The CDR3 consists of 18 residues. Germline values: CDR1 SGHNT, CDR2 YYREEE (reference sequence). CDR3 loop: CASSSGTSGTSSTDTQYF. Here the CDR3 DNA reads TGTGCCAGCAGCTCCGGGACTAGCGGAACCTCTAGCACAGATACGCAGTATTTT.

CDR3 amino acids: CASSLTEFPSGNTIYF. The CDR3 bases are TGCGCCAGCAGCTTGACAGAATTCCCCTCTGGAAACACCATATATTTT. J is TRBJ1-3 and V is TRBV5-1; D gene ambiguous. V was cut by 1 base and J by 0 bases, with 11 bases left in between. This CDR3 comprises 16 residues. Germline-derived CDR1 and CDR2 are SGHRS and YFSETQ.

V gene TRBV19 combines with J gene TRBJ1-2; D is unresolved. The CDR3 consists of 15 residues. V was clipped by 5 bases and J by 2 bases, with 15 bases between them. The germline CDR1 and CDR2 sequences are LNHDA and SQIVND (reference sequence). The CDR3 DNA follows: TGTGCCAGTAGTCCAGACCCCGGCCCGAACTATGGCTACACCTTC. This sequence encodes CASSPDPGPNYGYTF.

The CDR3 DNA sequence: TGTGCCAGCAGTTCCGTCTGGGGGGGCGCGCGGGGCTACACCTTC. Translated, it gives CASSSVWGGARGYTF. The chain uses TRBV28 and TRBJ1-2; D possibly corresponds to TRBD1 (6 bases). The germline CDR1 and CDR2 sequences are MDHEN and SYDVKM. V lost 4 bases, J lost 8 bases, and 20 bases lay in between. The CDR3 spans 15 residues.

This clone has only a few counts. This chain uses TRBV5-1 with TRBJ1-2; 8 bases align to TRBD1. CDR1 is SGHRS and CDR2 is YFSETQ in the germline V gene. CDR3 size: 15 residues. The trim removed 4 bases at V and 0 bases at J, leaving 5 bases unmatched. CDR3 region: CASSPGTGPNYGYTF. DNA for the CDR3: TGCGCCAGCAGCCCGGGGACAGGCCCTAACTATGGCTACACCTTC.

The V call is TRBV7-2, the J call TRBJ1-6, with no clear D. Trimming cost V 5 bases and J 4 bases, with 6 bases left between them. Germline loops: CDR1 SGHTA, CDR2 FQGNSA. The CDR3 runs to 13 residues. CDR3 loop: CASSQVYNSPLHF. The CDR3 region has the DNA TGTGCCAGCAGCCAGGTTTATAATTCACCCCTCCACTTT.

The V gene is TRBV11-2, the J gene TRBJ1-5; D not resolved. The CDR3 sequence is 15 residues long. Looked up from germline, CDR1 is SGHAT and CDR2 is FQNNGV. V was clipped by 0 bases and J by 3 bases, with 9 bases between them. In nucleotides, the CDR3 is TGTGCCAGCAGCTTAGATGGGCGGATCAATCAGCCCCAGCATTTT. Translation: CASSLDGRINQPQHF.

V gene TRBV29-1 combines with J gene TRBJ1-2; tentatively, D is TRBD1 (6 bases). The CDR3 sequence is 9 residues long. Trimming stripped 7 bases from V and 10 bases from J, with 10 bases between. The germline gives CDR1 SQVTM, CDR2 ANQGSEA. CDR3 loop: CSAGGAYTF. The CDR3 DNA reads TGCAGCGCCGGGGGGGCCTACACCTTC.

In this sample, this clone turned up a few times. V usage is TRBV15 and J usage is TRBJ1-2; D uncertain. The CDR3 is 14 residues long. The ends were cut back, 0 bases at V and 4 bases at J, with 9 bases in the middle. The germline CDR1 and CDR2 sequences are LNHNV and YYDKDF (reference sequence). This chain's CDR3 is CATSRESSIYGYTF. Written as DNA, the CDR3 is TGTGCCACCAGCAGAGAGTCCTCAATCTATGGCTACACCTTC. Filled out from reference TRBV15 and TRBJ1-2, the complete variable domain reads DAMVIQNPRYQVTQFGKPVTLSCSQTLNHNVMYWYQQKSSQAPKLLFHYYDKDFNNEADTPDNFQSRRPNTSFCFLDIRSPGLGDTAMYLCATSRESSIYGYTFGSGTRLTVV.

This clone has only a few counts. This chain uses TRBV19 with TRBJ2-1, with 7 bases lining up with TRBD1. V lost 2 bases, J lost 5 bases, and 6 bases stayed unmatched. Looked up from germline, CDR1 is LNHDA and CDR2 is SQIVND (reference sequence). CDR3 length: 15 amino acids. CDR3 amino acids: CASSIYAQGDNEQFF. The CDR3 nucleotides are TGTGCCAGTAGTATATATGCCCAGGGGGACAATGAGCAGTTCTTC.

The gene calls are TRBV9 and TRBJ1-4; the match to TRBD1 covers 7 bases. The CDR3 totals 14 residues. The V gene end was trimmed by 4 bases and the J gene end by 8 bases; junction bases not matched to a gene: 8. Germline V gene lookup returns CDR1 SGDLS and CDR2 YYNGEE. CDR3 residues: CASSPVGTVEKLFF. The CDR3 DNA follows: TGTGCCAGCAGCCCAGTGGGGACAGTGGAAAAACTGTTTTTT.

This chain uses TRBV5-1 with TRBJ1-1; a weak D match, TRBD1 (5 bases). CDR1 and CDR2 from the germline V gene are SGHRS and YFSETQ. V lost 4 bases and J 0 bases, leaving 10 bases between the germline ends. The CDR3 is 14 amino acids. The CDR3 region has the DNA TGCGCCAGCAGCGGGACTCTCATGAACACTGAAGCTTTCTTT. It codes for CASSGTLMNTEAFF. Combining the CDR3 with reference TRBV5-1 and TRBJ1-1 gives the whole variable domain KAGVTQTPRYLIKTRGQQVTLSCSPISGHRSVSWYQQTPGQGLQFLFEYFSETQRNKGNFPGRFSGRQFSNSRSEMNVSTLELGDSALYLCASSGTLMNTEAFFGQGTRLTVV.

The chain couples TRBV6-1 to TRBJ1-2; tentative D call: TRBD1 (5 bases). Per germline, CDR1 MNHNS and CDR2 SASEGT. V dropped 3 bases and J dropped 3 bases, with 5 bases sitting between them. This CDR3 is 12 amino acids long. The CDR3 DNA sequence: TGTGCCAGCAGTGACAGGGACTATGGCTACACCTTC. Translation gives CASSDRDYGYTF.

V and J are TRBV14 and TRBJ2-7, with a weak D call TRBD2 (6 bases). The CDR3 covers 16 residues. Trimming shortened V by 0 bases and J by 4 bases, and 16 bases separated the two germline ends. From germline, CDR1 is SGHDN and CDR2 FVKESK. CDR3 sequence (DNA): TGTGCCAGCAGCCAAGATCCCTGGGCGGGAAGGTACGAGCAGTACTTC. This translates into CASSQDPWAGRYEQYF.

The CDR3 here is CASSLRKNTIYF. CDR3 coding DNA: TGTGCCAGCAGCCTCAGGAAGAACACCATATATTTT. The chain uses TRBV13 and TRBJ1-3, with D hard to call. The CDR3 consists of 12 residues. V was shortened by 5 bases and J by 7 bases, with 9 bases between the two germline ends. The V gene's germline CDR1 is PRHDT and CDR2 FYEKMQ (reference sequence).

There are a few counts of this clone. The chain has TRBV19 and TRBJ2-5; 9 bases are a match to TRBD2. V was clipped by 9 bases and J by 5 bases; unmatched bases: 13. CDR1 LNHDA and CDR2 SQIVND come from the germline V gene (reference sequence). CDR3 size: 15 residues. The CDR3 sequence is CASLAGRREGETQYF. The CDR3 DNA follows: TGTGCCAGCCTCGCCGGGAGGCGGGAGGGCGAGACCCAGTACTTC.

The V and J genes are TRBV11-3 and TRBJ2-5; tentatively, D is TRBD2 (6 bases). The V end was cut by 1 base, the J end by 6 bases, with 9 bases between. Germline V gene sequence: CDR1 SGHNT, CDR2 YENEEA. The CDR3 is made up of 13 amino acids. The CDR3 region has the DNA TGTGCCAGCAGCTTAGGGGAGGTGAAGACCCAGTACTTC. Amino acids: CASSLGEVKTQYF. Looking up the rest from reference TRBV11-3 and TRBJ2-5 gives the full variable domain: EAGVVQSPRYKIIEKKQPVAFWCNPISGHNTLYWYLQNLGQGPELLIRYENEEAVDDSQLPKDRFSAERLKGVDSTLKIQPAELGDSAVYLCASSLGEVKTQYFGPGTRLLVL.

The chain has TRBV4-2 and TRBJ2-7; 11 bases fit TRBD1. V lost 0 bases to trimming and J lost 5 bases; unmatched junction nucleotides: 3. Looked up from germline, CDR1 is LGHNA and CDR2 is YNFKEQ. CDR3 size: 15 residues. The CDR3 here is CASSQEGTGGDEQYF. In DNA, the CDR3 is TGTGCCAGCAGCCAAGAGGGGACAGGGGGGGACGAGCAGTACTTC.

This chain uses TRBV29-1 with TRBJ1-5; 7 positions agree with TRBD1. The germline V gene has CDR1 SQVTM and CDR2 ANQGSEA. The CDR3 runs 13 residues. V trimming: 7 bases; J trimming: 6 bases; junction bases outside the gene matches: 9. This chain's CDR3 is CSARQGSGQPQHF. CDR3 DNA sequence: TGCAGCGCCCGACAGGGCTCTGGTCAGCCCCAGCATTTT.

This clone was recorded once. The rearrangement links TRBV5-1 to TRBJ1-1, with a possible D match to TRBD1 (5 bases). Germline lookup yields CDR1 SGHRS and CDR2 YFSETQ. Deletions cut 5 bases from V and 0 bases from J, with 20 bases between. This CDR3 has 17 amino acids. The CDR3 DNA reads TGCGCCAGCAGATCGGAGGGTCAGGGCCTAATGAACACTGAAGCTTTCTTT. It encodes CASRSEGQGLMNTEAFF.